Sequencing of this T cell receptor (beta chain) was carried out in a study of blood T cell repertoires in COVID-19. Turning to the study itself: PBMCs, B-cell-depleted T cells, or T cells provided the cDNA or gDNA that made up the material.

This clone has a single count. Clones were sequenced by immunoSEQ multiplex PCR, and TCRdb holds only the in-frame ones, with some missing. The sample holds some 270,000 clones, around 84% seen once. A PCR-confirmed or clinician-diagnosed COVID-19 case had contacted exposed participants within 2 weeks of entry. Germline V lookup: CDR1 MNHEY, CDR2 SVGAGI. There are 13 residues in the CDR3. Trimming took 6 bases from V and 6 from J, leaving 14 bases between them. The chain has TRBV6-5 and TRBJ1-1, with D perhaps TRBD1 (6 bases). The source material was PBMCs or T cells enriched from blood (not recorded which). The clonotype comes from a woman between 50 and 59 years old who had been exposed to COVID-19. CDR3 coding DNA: TGTGCCAGCAGCGGACAGCCGAGGGCTGAAGCTTTCTTT. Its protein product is CASSGQPRAEAFF.